This paragraph covers one TCR beta chain sequence. This record comes from a study of blood T cell repertoires in COVID-19. As for the study in general: Samples taken during acute and convalescent COVID-19 were collected in the United States, Italy and Spain. Sample material is recorded as cDNA or gDNA derived from T cells, B-cell-depleted T cells, or PBMCs.

V was cut by 5 bases and J by 1 base, with 15 bases left in between. CDR1 is KGHSH, CDR2 LQKENI, per germline. The CDR3 has 17 amino acids. Authors' methods: Reference gene primers were amplified, and this amplification served to estimate nucleated cell counts. TCRdb's copy holds only in-frame clones and misses some; the assay was immunoSEQ multiplex PCR. From that table come the V and J calls and clone size; the DNA was used to work out D and trimming. The sample carries 150,000 to 200,000 clones, about 83% recorded once. V gene TRBV18 combines with J gene TRBJ2-6, with D tentatively TRBD2 (5 bases). The specimen sequenced was peripheral blood. The TCR sequence derives from a woman aged 70-85 years who had recovered from COVID-19. For the CDR3, the DNA is TGTGCCAGCTCATTCACCGGACTCGGGTCTGGGGCCAACGTCCTGACTTTC. This translates into CASSFTGLGSGANVLTF.